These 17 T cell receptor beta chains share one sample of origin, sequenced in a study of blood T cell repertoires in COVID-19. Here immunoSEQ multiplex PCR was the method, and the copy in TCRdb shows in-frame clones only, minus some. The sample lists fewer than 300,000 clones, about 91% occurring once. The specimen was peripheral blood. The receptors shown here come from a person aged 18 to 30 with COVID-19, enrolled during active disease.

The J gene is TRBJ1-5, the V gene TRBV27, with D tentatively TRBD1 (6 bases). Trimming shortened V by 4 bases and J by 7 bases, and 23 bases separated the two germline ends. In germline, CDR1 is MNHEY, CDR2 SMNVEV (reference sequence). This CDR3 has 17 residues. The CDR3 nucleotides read TGTGCCAGCAGTTCCCAAGGTGTAGCAGGGGAGTTCCAGCCCCAGCATTTT. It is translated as CASSSQGVAGEFQPQHF.

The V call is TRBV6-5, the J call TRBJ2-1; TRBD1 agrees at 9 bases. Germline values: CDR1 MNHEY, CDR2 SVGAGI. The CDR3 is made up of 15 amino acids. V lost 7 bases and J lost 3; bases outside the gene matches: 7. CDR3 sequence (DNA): TGTGCCAGCACGACCGGACAGGGGATCTACAATGAGCAGTTCTTC. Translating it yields CASTTGQGIYNEQFF.

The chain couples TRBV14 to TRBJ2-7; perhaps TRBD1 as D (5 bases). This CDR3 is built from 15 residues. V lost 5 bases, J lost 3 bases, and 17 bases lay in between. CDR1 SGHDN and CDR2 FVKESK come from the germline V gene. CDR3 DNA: TGTGCCAGCAGCTCGGACCCGACAGAAAACTACGAGCAGTACTTC. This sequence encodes CASSSDPTENYEQYF.

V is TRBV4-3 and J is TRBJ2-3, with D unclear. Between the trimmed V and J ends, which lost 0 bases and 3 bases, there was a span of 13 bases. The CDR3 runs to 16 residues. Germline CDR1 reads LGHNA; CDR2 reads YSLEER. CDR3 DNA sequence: TGCGCCAGCAGCCAAGATACCTCCCAACAAACAGATACGCAGTATTTT. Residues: CASSQDTSQQTDTQYF.

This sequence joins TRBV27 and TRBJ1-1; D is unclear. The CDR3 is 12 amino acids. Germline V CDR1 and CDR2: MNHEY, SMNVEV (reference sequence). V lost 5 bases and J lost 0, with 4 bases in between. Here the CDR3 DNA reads TGTGCCAGCAGTAACATGAACACTGAAGCTTTCTTT. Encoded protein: CASSNMNTEAFF.

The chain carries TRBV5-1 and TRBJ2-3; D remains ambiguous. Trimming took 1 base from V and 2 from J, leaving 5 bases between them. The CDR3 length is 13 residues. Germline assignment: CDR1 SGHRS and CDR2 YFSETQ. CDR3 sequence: CASSLTATDTQYF. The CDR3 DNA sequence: TGCGCCAGCAGCTTGACTGCCACAGATACGCAGTATTTT.

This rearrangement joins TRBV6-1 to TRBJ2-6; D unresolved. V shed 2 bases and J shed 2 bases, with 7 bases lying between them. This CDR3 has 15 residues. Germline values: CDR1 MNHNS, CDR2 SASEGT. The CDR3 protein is CASSEISAGANVLTF. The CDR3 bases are TGTGCCAGCAGTGAAATATCAGCTGGGGCCAACGTCCTGACTTTC.

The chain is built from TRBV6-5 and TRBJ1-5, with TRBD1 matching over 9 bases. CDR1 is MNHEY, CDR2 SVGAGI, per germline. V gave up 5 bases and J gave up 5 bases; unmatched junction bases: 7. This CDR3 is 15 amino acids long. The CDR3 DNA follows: TGTGCCAGCAGTAACGCACAGGGGGCATATCAGCCCCAGCATTTT. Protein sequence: CASSNAQGAYQPQHF.

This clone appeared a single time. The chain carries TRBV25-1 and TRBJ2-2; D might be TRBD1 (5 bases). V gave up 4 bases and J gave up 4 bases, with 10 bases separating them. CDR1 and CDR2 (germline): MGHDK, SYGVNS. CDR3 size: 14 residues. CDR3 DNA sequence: TGTGCCAGCAGTGGCAACCAGGGCACCGGGGAGCTGTTTTTT. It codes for CASSGNQGTGELFF. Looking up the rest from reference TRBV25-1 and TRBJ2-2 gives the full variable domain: EADIYQTPRYLVIGTGKKITLECSQTMGHDKMYWYQQDPGMELHLIHYSYGVNSTEKGDLSSESTVSRIRTEHFPLTLESARPSHTSQYLCASSGNQGTGELFFGEGSRLTVL.

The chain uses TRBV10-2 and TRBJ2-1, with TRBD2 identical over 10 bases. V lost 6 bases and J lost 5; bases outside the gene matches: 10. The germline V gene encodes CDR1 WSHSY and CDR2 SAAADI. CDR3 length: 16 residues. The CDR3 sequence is CASRRLAGEIHNEQFF. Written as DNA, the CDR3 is TGCGCCAGCAGGCGCCTAGCGGGAGAGATCCACAATGAGCAGTTCTTC.

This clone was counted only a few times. This CDR3 reads CASSFSPQRRHQETQYF. CDR3 DNA: TGTGCCAGCAGCTTCTCCCCGCAGCGGCGCCATCAAGAGACCCAGTACTTC. The gene calls are TRBV7-2 and TRBJ2-5; weak D call: TRBD2 (5 bases). V lost 3 bases, J lost 2 bases, and 19 bases lay in between. Per germline, CDR1 SGHTA and CDR2 FQGNSA. This CDR3 has 17 residues.

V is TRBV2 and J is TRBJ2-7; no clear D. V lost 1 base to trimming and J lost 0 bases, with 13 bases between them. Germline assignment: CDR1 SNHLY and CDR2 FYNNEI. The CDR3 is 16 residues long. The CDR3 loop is CASSEVRTPSSYEQYF. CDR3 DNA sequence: TGTGCCAGCAGTGAAGTTAGAACCCCGAGCTCCTACGAGCAGTACTTC.

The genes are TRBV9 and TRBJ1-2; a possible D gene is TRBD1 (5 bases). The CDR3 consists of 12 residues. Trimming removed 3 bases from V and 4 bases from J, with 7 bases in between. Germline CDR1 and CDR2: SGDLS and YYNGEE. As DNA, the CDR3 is TGTGCCAGCAGCGACGGGGGCTATGGCTACACCTTC. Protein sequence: CASSDGGYGYTF.

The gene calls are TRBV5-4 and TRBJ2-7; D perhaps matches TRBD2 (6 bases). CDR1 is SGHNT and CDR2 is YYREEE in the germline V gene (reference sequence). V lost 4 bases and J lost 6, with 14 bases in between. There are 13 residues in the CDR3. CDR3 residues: CASSQPPGGEQYF. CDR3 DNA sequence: TGTGCCAGCAGCCAACCCCCCGGGGGCGAGCAGTACTTC.

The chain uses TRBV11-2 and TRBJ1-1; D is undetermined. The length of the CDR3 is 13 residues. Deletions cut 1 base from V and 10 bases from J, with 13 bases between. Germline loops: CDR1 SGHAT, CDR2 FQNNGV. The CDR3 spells CASSLVVGSGAFF. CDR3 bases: TGTGCCAGCAGCTTAGTGGTAGGTTCAGGAGCTTTCTTT.

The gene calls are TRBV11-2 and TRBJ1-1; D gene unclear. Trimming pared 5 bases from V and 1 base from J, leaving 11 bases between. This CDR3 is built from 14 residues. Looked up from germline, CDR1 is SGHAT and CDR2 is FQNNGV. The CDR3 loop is CASSHSTGNTEAFF. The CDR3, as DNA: TGTGCCAGCAGCCACAGCACCGGGAACACTGAAGCTTTCTTT.

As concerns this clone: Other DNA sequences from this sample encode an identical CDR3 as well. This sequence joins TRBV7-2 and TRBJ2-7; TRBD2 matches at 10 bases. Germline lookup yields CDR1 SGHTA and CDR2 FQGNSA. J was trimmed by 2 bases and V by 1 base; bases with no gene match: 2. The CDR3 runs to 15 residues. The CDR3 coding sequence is TGTGCCAGCAGCTTAGGACTAGCGGGTCCCTACGAGCAGTACTTC. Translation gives CASSLGLAGPYEQYF. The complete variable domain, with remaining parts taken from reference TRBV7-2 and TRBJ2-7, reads GAGVSQSPSNKVTEKGKDVELRCDPISGHTALYWYRQSLGQGLEFLIYFQGNSAPDKSGLPSDRFSAERTGGSVSTLTIQRTQQEDSAVYLCASSLGLAGPYEQYFGPGTRLTVT.